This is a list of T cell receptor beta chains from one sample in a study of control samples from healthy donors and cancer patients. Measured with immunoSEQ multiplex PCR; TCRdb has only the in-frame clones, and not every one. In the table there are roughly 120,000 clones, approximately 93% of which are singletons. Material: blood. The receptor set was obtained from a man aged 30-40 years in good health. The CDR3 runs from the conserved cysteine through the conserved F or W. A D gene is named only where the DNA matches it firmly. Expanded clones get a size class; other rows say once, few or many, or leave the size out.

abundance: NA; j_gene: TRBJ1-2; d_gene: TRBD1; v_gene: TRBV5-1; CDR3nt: TGCGCCAGCAGAGTCGGGGACAGGGATAACTATGGCTACACCTTC; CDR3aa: CASRVGDRDNYGYTF
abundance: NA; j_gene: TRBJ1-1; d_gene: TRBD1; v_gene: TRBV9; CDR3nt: TGTGCCAGCAGCGCCACAAGGACAGGGGAAGCTTTCTTT; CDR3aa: CASSATRTGEAFF
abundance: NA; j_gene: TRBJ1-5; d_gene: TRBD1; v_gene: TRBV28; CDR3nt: TGTGCCAGCACGGGACAGAGGAATCAGCCCCAGCATTTT; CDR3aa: CASTGQRNQPQHF
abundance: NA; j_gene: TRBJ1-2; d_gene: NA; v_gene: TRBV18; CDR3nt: TGTGCCAGCTCACCAGACGGGTCCACGATCGTTAACTATGGCTACACCTTC; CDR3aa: CASSPDGSTIVNYGYTF
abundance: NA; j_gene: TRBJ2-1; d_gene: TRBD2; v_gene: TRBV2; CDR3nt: TGTGCCAGCAGTGAAGTCCAAGGACTAGCTCTAGACTACAATGAGCAGTTCTTC; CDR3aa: CASSEVQGLALDYNEQFF
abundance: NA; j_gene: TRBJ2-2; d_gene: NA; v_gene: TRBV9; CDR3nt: TGTGCCAGCAGCGGACAGTACACCGGGGAGCTGTTTTTT; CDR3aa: CASSGQYTGELFF
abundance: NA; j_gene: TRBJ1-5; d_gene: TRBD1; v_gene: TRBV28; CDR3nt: TGTGCCAGCAGTTTTCCTCAGGGGGATCAGCCCCAGCATTTT; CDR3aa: CASSFPQGDQPQHF
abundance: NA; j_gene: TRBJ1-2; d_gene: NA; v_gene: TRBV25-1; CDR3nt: TGTGCCAGCAGTGAGGGGACTAACTATGGCTACACCTTC; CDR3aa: CASSEGTNYGYTF
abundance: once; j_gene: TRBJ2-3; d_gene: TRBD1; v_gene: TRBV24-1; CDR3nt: TGTGCCACCAGTGACGGACAGGGGCCGACAGATACGCAGTATTTT; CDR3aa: CATSDGQGPTDTQYF
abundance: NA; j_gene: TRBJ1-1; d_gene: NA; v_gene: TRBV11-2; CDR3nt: TGTGCCAGCAGCGACCTATATACAATGAACACTGAAGCTTTCTTT; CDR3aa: CASSDLYTMNTEAFF
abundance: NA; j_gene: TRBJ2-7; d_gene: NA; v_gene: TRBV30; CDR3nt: TGTGCCTGGAGTATCCTTAACTCGGGTTGCTCCTACGAGCAGTACTTC; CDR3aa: CAWSILNSGCSYEQYF
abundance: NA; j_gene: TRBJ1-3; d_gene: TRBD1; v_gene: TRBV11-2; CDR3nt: TGTGCCAGCAGCTCGGGACAGAGCTCTGGAAACACCATATATTTT; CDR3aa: CASSSGQSSGNTIYF
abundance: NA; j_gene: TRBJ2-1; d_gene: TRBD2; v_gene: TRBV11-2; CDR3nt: TGTGCCAGCAGCTTGGGGACTAGCGGGGGGGCGAGAACCTACAATGAGCAGTTCTTC; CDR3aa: CASSLGTSGGARTYNEQFF
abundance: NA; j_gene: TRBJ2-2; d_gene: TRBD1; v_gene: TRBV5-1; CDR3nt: TGCGCCAGCAGCTTGGGGGACAGTTACACCGGGGAGCTGTTTTTT; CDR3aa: CASSLGDSYTGELFF
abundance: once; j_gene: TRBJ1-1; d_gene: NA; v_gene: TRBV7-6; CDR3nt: TGTGCCAGCGGGGGGGGGATGAACACTGAAGCTTTCTTT; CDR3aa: CASGGGMNTEAFF
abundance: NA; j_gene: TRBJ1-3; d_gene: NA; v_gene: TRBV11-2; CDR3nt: TGTGCCAGCAGCTTATCCCCGAGCTCTGGAAACACCATATATTTT; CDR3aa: CASSLSPSSGNTIYF
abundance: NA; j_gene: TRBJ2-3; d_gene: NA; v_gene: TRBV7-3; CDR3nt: TGTGCCAGCAGCTTAAGGGGATCCGCGGCAGGGCACTTAAGCACAGATACGCAGTATTTT; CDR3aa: CASSLRGSAAGHLSTDTQYF
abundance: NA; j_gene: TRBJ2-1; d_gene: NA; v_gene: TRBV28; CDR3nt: TGTGCCACCTACGGGACAGAGGGGGGTGAGCAGTTCTTC; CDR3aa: CATYGTEGGEQFF
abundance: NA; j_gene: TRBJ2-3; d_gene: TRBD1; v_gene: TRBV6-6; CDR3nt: TGTGCCAGCGGTAACAGGGGCCCCACAGATACGCAGTATTTT; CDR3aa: CASGNRGPTDTQYF